The clone carrying this T cell receptor (beta chain) was counted at least ten times. What it binds is not known. Unsorted libraries came from 2 million PBMCs stored at -80 °C. This sample was included in a study of neurological immune-mediated disorders. TCRdb processed the 5' RACE reads anew with MiXCR; each CDR3 protein has one entry. The profile shows under 70,000 distinct CDR3 sequences, approximately 3.4% of them singletons. Study-wide results and limits: It was HTLV-1-associated myelopathy that showed the most TCR clonal expansion, while multiple sclerosis showed the least, falling below healthy controls. No CDR3 amino acid sequences recurred among expanded clones across subjects, suggesting private repertoires in all groups.

The CDR3 has 15 residues. Per the germline V gene, CDR1 is KGHSH and CDR2 is LQKENI. The V end was cut by 1 base, the J end by 4 bases, with 14 bases between. The chain joins TRBV18 to TRBJ2-7; possible D gene TRBD2, 6 bases. Sequencing used PBMCs. This TCR was sampled from a woman in her 50s with multiple sclerosis. The chain's CDR3 is CASSPRVAEIYEQYF. The CDR3 DNA reads TGTGCCAGCTCACCACGGGTAGCGGAGATTTACGAGCAGTACTTC.